Each of the 12 T cell receptor beta chains below was sequenced from the same sample in a study of blood T cells in healthy people across ages. Through a sample-barcoded 5' primer and a J-beta primer mix, a second PCR was run for roughly 6 to 11 cycles. Using its own MiXCR run on the 5' RACE reads, TCRdb lists one record per CDR3 protein. The sample yields 540,000 or so distinct CDR3 sequences, about 24% seen once. The sample was also linked to a second study, of T cells of mothers and their children.

Sequencing was done on a sample of blood. The receptor set was obtained from a boy aged 5-17 years in good health.

This clonotype was counted a few times. The chain joins TRBV5-4 to TRBJ2-1; TRBD2 aligns across 10 bases. Germline V lookup: CDR1 SGHNT, CDR2 YYREEE (reference sequence). This CDR3 region has 17 residues. V was pared by 4 bases and J by 1 base, with 8 bases of the junction left unmatched. CDR3 protein: CASSPRLAGFSYNEQFF. The CDR3 coding sequence is TGTGCCAGCAGCCCCAGACTAGCGGGTTTTTCCTACAATGAGCAGTTCTTC.

This clonotype was counted ten times or more. The rearrangement joins TRBV11-1 to TRBJ1-2; no clear D gene. V dropped 9 bases and J dropped 2 bases, with 13 bases sitting between them. This CDR3 is built from 13 residues. In germline, CDR1 is SGHAT, CDR2 FQDESV (reference sequence). Here the CDR3 reads CASSGGRNYGYTF. The CDR3 coding sequence is TGTGCCAGTAGCGGTGGGAGGAACTATGGCTACACCTTC. Full variable domain (remainder filled in from reference TRBV11-1 and TRBJ1-2): EAEVAQSPRYKITEKSQAVAFWCDPISGHATLYWYRQILGQGPELLVQFQDESVVDDSQLPKDRFSAERLKGVDSTLKIQPAELGDSAMYLCASSGGRNYGYTFGSGTRLTVV.

The rearrangement joins TRBV19 to TRBJ2-2, with 10 positions matching TRBD1. V lost 8 bases, J lost 3 bases, and 3 bases stayed unmatched. The CDR3 runs 14 residues. Germline loops: CDR1 LNHDA, CDR2 SQIVND (reference sequence). CDR3 DNA: TGTGCCAGTGTGGGACAGGGGTACACCGGGGAGCTGTTTTTT. Translated, it gives CASVGQGYTGELFF.

This clonotype occurred a few times. This chain joins TRBV6-2 or TRBV6-3 and TRBJ2-1; either TRBD1 or TRBD2 may supply D (5 bases each). V lost 6 bases and J lost 9, with 12 bases in between. Germline CDR1 and CDR2: MNHEY and SVGEGT. CDR3 length: 12 residues. The CDR3 nucleotides are TGTGCCAGCAGAACCAGAGGGACTGAGCAGTTCTTC. It translates to CASRTRGTEQFF.

The J gene is TRBJ2-5, the V gene TRBV28; 13 positions agree with TRBD2. The better agreement between TRBJ2-7 and the DNA end casts doubt on the J call. The CDR3 spans 17 residues. Germline-derived CDR1 and CDR2 are MDHEN and SYDVKM. CDR3 residues: CASSLSPGLAGSYEQYF. In DNA, the CDR3 is TGTGCCAGCAGTTTATCTCCGGGACTAGCGGGATCCTACGAGCAGTACTTC.

This clonotype was counted only a few times. The chain joins TRBV28 to TRBJ1-6, with 8 bases that match TRBD1. This CDR3 spans 18 amino acids. J lost 7 bases, V lost 2 bases, and 13 bases had no gene match. Per germline, CDR1 MDHEN and CDR2 SYDVKM. The CDR3 loop reads CASSLIFPGGSENSPLHF. CDR3 DNA sequence: TGTGCCAGCAGTTTAATATTTCCAGGGGGCAGCGAGAATTCACCCCTCCACTTT.

This chain joins TRBV5-1 and TRBJ2-3; TRBD2 agrees at 13 bases. The CDR3 runs 19 residues. The junction had 8 bases not matched to a gene; V was cut back by 0 bases and J by 1 base. Germline-derived CDR1 and CDR2 are SGHRS and YFSETQ. The CDR3 here is CASSLGRTSGRGGTDTQYF. CDR3 in DNA: TGCGCCAGCAGCTTGGGGCGTACTAGCGGGAGGGGCGGCACAGATACGCAGTATTTT. The whole variable domain, filled in from reference TRBV5-1 and TRBJ2-3, reads KAGVTQTPRYLIKTRGQQVTLSCSPISGHRSVSWYQQTPGQGLQFLFEYFSETQRNKGNFPGRFSGRQFSNSRSEMNVSTLELGDSALYLCASSLGRTSGRGGTDTQYFGPGTRLTVL.

This clonotype was picked up a small number of times. Germline is not matched at one junction end, which may reflect a read error. The chain employs TRBV29-1 and TRBJ2-7; 9 nucleotides align to TRBD1. CDR3 size: 14 residues. The germline V gene has CDR1 SQVTM and CDR2 ANQGSEA. This chain's CDR3 is CSVADRGSSYEQCF. CDR3 bases: TGCAGCGTGGCGGACAGGGGATCATCCTACGAGCAGTGCTTC.

V and J are TRBV6-6 and TRBJ2-7, with 8 nucleotides matching TRBD1. CDR3 length: 15 amino acids. The J segment lost 5 bases and the V segment lost 0 bases, leaving 6 bases of the junction unmatched. The germline V gene encodes CDR1 MNHNY and CDR2 SVGAGI (reference sequence). The CDR3 DNA reads TGTGCCAGCAGTTACTCAGGGACAGGTCTCGACGAGCAGTACTTC. Translated: CASSYSGTGLDEQYF.

The chain uses TRBV19 and TRBJ1-1; D is possibly TRBD1 (5 bases). CDR1 is LNHDA and CDR2 is SQIVND in the germline V gene (reference sequence). The CDR3 length is 13 residues. With 8 bases removed from V and 1 base from J, the gap between germline ends came to 11 bases. DNA of the CDR3: TGTGCCAGTGGGGACGGAGGGAACACTGAAGCTTTCTTT. It is translated as CASGDGGNTEAFF.

The chain links TRBV6-1 to TRBJ1-1; 9 bases match TRBD1. Trimming removed 5 bases from V and 0 bases from J; junction bases left unmatched: 19. The length of the CDR3 is 20 residues. The V gene's germline CDR1 is MNHNS and CDR2 SASEGT. The CDR3 protein is CASSHAGTGPRRLMNTEAFF. Written as DNA, the CDR3 is TGTGCCAGCAGTCATGCCGGGACAGGGCCCAGGCGCCTCATGAACACTGAAGCTTTCTTT.

The rearrangement joins TRBV3-1 to TRBJ2-3, with TRBD2 matching 7 bases. CDR1 LGHDT and CDR2 YNNKEL come from the germline V gene (reference sequence). V trimming: 3 bases; J trimming: 4 bases; junction bases outside the gene matches: 16. This CDR3 region has 18 residues. DNA of the CDR3: TGTGCCAGCAGCCAGACGCTCCGACTAGCACGGGGGGCAGATACGCAGTATTTT. The encoded protein is CASSQTLRLARGADTQYF.